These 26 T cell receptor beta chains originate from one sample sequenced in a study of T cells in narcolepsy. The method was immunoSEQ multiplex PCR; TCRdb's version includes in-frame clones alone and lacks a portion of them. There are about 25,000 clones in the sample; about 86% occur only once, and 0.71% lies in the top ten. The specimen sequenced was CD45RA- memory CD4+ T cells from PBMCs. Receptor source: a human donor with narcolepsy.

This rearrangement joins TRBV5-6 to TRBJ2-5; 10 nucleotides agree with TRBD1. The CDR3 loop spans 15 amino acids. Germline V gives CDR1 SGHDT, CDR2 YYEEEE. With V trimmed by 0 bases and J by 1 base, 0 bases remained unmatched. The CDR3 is CASSLGQGAQETQYF. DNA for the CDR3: TGTGCCAGCAGCTTGGGACAGGGGGCCCAAGAGACCCAGTACTTC.

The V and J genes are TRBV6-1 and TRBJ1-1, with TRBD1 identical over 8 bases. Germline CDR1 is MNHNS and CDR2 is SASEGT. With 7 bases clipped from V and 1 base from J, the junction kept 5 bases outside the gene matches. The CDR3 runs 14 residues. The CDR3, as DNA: TGTGCCAGCATTGTAACAGGGGGGAACACTGAAGCTTTCTTT. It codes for CASIVTGGNTEAFF.

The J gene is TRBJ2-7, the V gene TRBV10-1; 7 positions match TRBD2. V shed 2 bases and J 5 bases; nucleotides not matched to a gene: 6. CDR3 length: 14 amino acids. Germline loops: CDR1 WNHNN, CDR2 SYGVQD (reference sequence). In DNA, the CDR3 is TGCGCCAGCAGTGAGGCGGGAGTGTTAAACGAGCAGTACTTC. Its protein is CASSEAGVLNEQYF.

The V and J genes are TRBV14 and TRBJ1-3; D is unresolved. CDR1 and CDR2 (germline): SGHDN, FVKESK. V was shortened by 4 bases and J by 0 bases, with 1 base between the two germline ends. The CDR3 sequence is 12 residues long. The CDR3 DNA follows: TGTGCCAGCAGCCCCTCTGGAAACACCATATATTTT. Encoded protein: CASSPSGNTIYF.

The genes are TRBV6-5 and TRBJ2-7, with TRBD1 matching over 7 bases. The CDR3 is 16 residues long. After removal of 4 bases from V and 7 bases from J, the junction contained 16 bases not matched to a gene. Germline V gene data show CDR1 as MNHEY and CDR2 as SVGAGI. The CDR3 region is CASSSPKVLTGEEQYF. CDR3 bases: TGTGCCAGCAGTTCCCCGAAAGTTTTAACAGGGGAGGAGCAGTACTTC.

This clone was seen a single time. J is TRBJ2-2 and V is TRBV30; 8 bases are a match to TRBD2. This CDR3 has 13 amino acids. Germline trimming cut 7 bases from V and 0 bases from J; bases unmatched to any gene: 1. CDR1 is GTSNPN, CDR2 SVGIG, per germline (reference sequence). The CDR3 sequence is CAFSGANTGELFF. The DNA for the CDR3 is TGTGCCTTTAGCGGGGCGAACACCGGGGAGCTGTTTTTT. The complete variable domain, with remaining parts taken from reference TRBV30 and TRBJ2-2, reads SQTIHQWPATLVQPVGSPLSLECTVEGTSNPNLYWYRQAAGRGLQLLFYSVGIGQISSEVPQNLSASRPQDRQFILSSKKLLLSDSGFYLCAFSGANTGELFFGEGSRLTVL.

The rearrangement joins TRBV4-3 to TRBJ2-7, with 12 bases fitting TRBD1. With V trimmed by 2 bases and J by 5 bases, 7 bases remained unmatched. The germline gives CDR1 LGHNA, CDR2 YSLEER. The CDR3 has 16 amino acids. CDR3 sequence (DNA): TGCGCCAGCAGCCAACAAGCCGGGACAGGGGGCCACGAGCAGTACTTC. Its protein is CASSQQAGTGGHEQYF.

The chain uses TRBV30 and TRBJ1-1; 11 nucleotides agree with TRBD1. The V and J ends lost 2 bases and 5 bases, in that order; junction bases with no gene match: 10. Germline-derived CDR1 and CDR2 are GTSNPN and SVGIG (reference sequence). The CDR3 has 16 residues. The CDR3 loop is CAWSPTDRGRKTEAFF. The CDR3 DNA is TGTGCCTGGAGTCCTACGGACAGGGGGCGCAAAACTGAAGCTTTCTTT.

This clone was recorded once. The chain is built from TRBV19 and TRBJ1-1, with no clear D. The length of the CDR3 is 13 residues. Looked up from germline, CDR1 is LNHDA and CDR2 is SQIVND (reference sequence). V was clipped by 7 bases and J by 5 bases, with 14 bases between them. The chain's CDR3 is CASIRRSGTEAFF. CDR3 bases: TGTGCCAGTATTCGGCGGTCGGGGACTGAAGCTTTCTTT.

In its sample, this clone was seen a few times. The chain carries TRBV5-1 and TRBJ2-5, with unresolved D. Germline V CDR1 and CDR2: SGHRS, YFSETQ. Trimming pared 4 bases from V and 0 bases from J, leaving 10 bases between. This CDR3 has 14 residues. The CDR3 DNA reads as TGCGCCAGCAGCCTGGGTATGTACCAAGAGACCCAGTACTTC. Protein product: CASSLGMYQETQYF. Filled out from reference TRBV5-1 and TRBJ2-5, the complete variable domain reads KAGVTQTPRYLIKTRGQQVTLSCSPISGHRSVSWYQQTPGQGLQFLFEYFSETQRNKGNFPGRFSGRQFSNSRSEMNVSTLELGDSALYLCASSLGMYQETQYFGPGTRLLVL.

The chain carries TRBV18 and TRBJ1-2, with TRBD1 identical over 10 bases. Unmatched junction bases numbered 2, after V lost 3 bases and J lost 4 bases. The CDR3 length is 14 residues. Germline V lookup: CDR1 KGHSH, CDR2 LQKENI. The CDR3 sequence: CASSPGQGTYGYTF. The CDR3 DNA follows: TGTGCCAGCTCACCGGGACAGGGGACCTATGGCTACACCTTC.

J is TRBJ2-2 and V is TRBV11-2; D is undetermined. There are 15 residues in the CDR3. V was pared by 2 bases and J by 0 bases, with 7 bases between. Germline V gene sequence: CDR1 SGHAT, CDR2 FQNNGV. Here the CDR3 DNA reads TGTGCCAGCAGCTTAATGTCAGCGAACACCGGGGAGCTGTTTTTT. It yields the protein CASSLMSANTGELFF. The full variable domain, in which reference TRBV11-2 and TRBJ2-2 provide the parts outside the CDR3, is EAGVAQSPRYKIIEKRQSVAFWCNPISGHATLYWYQQILGQGPKLLIQFQNNGVVDDSQLPKDRFSAERLKGVDSTLKIQPAKLEDSAVYLCASSLMSANTGELFFGEGSRLTVL.

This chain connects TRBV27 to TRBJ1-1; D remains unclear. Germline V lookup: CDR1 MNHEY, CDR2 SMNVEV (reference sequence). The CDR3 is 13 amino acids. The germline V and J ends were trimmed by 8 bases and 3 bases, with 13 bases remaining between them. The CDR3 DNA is TGTGCCAGCCAGAACGCCTTCGACACTGAAGCTTTCTTT. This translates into CASQNAFDTEAFF.

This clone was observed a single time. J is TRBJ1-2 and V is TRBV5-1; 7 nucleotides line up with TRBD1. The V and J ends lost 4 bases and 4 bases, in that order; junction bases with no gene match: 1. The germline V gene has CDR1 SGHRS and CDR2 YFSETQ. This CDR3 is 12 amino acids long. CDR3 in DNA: TGCGCCAGCAGCAGGGACAGCTATGGCTACACCTTC. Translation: CASSRDSYGYTF.

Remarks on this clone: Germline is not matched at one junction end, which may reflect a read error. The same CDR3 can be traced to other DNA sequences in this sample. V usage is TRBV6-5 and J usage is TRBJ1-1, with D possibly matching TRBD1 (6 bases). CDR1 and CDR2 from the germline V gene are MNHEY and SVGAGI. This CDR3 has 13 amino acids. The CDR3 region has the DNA TGCGCCAGCAGTGCTGACAGGCGAACTGAAGCTTTCTTT. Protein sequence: CASSADRRTEAFF.

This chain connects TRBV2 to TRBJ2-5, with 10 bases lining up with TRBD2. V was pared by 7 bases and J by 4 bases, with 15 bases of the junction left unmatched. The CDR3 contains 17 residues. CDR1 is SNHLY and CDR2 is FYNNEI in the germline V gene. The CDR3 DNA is TGTGCCAGCACACCTTTTTCTAGCGGGGGAGGGGGAGAGACCCAGTACTTC. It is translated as CASTPFSSGGGGETQYF.

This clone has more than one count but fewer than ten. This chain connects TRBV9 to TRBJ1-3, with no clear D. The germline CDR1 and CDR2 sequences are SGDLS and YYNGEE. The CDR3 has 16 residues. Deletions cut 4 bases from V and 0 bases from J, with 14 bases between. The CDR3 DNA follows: TGTGCCAGCAGCCCCCTTGGCCAGAGCTCTGGAAACACCATATATTTT. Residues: CASSPLGQSSGNTIYF.

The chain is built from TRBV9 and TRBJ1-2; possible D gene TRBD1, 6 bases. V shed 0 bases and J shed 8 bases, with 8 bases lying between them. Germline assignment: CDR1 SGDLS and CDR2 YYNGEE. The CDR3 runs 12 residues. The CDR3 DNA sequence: TGTGCCAGCAGCGTAGAGGGGGGGGGCTACACCTTC. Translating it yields CASSVEGGGYTF.

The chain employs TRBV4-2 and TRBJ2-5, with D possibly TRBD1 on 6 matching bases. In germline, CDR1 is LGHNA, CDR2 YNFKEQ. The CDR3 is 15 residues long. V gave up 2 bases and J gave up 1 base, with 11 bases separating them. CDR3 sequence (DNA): TGTGCCAGCAGCCAAAGAACAGGGACCCAAGAGACCCAGTACTTC. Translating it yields CASSQRTGTQETQYF.

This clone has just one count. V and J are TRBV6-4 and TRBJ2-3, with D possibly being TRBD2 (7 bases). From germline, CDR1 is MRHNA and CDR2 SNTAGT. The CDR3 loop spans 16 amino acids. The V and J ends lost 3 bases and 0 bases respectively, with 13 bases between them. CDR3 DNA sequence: TGTGCCAGCAGTGAACGCGGGGGCATGAGCACAGATACGCAGTATTTT. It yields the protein CASSERGGMSTDTQYF.

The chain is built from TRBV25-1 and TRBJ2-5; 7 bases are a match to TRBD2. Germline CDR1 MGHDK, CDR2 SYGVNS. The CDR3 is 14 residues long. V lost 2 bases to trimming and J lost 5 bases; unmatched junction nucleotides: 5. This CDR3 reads CASSETSSGETQYF. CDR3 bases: TGTGCCAGCAGTGAAACTAGTAGCGGGGAGACCCAGTACTTC. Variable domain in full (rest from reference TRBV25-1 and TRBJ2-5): EADIYQTPRYLVIGTGKKITLECSQTMGHDKMYWYQQDPGMELHLIHYSYGVNSTEKGDLSSESTVSRIRTEHFPLTLESARPSHTSQYLCASSETSSGETQYFGPGTRLLVL.

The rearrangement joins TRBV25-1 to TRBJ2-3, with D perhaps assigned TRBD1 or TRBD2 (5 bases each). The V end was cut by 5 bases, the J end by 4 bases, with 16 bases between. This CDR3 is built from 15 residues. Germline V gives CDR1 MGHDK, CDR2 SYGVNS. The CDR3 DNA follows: TGTGCCAGCAGTCAAACCAGGGTGGAGGCAGATACGCAGTATTTT. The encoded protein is CASSQTRVEADTQYF.

Written as DNA, the CDR3 is TGTGCCATCAGTGATATGTCAGGGACGGCCGCGTCGGCTGAAGCTTTCTTT. As protein: CAISDMSGTAASAEAFF. This rearrangement joins TRBV10-3 to TRBJ1-1, with D perhaps matching TRBD1 (5 bases). CDR1 ENHRY and CDR2 SYGVKD come from the germline V gene. This CDR3 is built from 17 residues. Trimming pared 3 bases from V and 6 bases from J, leaving 23 bases between.

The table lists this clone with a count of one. The CDR3 DNA reads as TGTGCCAGCTCACCACAGCAGGGGTCCGGGGACGAGCAGTACTTC. Encoded protein: CASSPQQGSGDEQYF. The chain carries TRBV18 and TRBJ2-7, with D perhaps TRBD1 (6 bases). The CDR3 is 15 residues long. Trimming stripped 1 base from V and 5 bases from J, with 15 bases between. CDR1 is KGHSH, CDR2 LQKENI, per germline.

CDR3 in DNA: TGTGCCAGCAGCCCCGACAGGGAGCAGTTCTTC. Translating gives CASSPDREQFF. The chain links TRBV6-6 to TRBJ2-1, with D perhaps TRBD1 (6 bases). There are 11 residues in the CDR3. Germline V gives CDR1 MNHNY, CDR2 SVGAGI (reference sequence). The ends were cut back, 6 bases at V and 10 bases at J, with 10 bases in the middle.

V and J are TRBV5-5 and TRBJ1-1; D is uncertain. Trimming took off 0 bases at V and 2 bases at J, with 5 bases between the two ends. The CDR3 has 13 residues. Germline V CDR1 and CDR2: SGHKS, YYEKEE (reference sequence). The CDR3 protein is CASSLDSNTEAFF. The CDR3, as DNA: TGTGCCAGCAGCTTGGACAGTAACACTGAAGCTTTCTTT.